This TCR beta chain was sequenced for a study of a mutant IDH1 vaccine in newly diagnosed glioma. About the study: Patients' prior therapy spanned radiotherapy, temozolomide, or both; most underwent both. Week 35 held visit V12, while week 47 held visit V13.

The sample's time point: week 47, end of study. Vaccination comprised doses that each held 300 ug of mutant IDH1 20-mer peptide, plus topical imiquimod. Worth noting for this clone: The antigen is not known.

From germline, CDR1 is KGHSH and CDR2 LQKENI. V lost 8 bases and J 8 bases, leaving 18 bases between the germline ends. The CDR3 has 14 amino acids. Some clones are missing from TCRdb's copy, which holds only in-frame ones; the method was immunoSEQ multiplex PCR. The table lists some 49,000 clones, approximately 80% of them singletons. Sample: PBMCs, taken from a glioma patient whose treatment included an IDH1 peptide vaccine. The clonotype was recovered from a middle-aged woman with glioma. Some clones in this sample may be carry-over from other donors' samples. The rearrangement uses TRBV18 and TRBJ1-4; possible D gene TRBD1, 6 bases. In DNA form, the CDR3 reads TGTGCCAGCGCGTCAGGCGGACAGAGGGAAAAACTGTTTTTT. This gives the protein CASASGGQREKLFF. Looking up the rest from reference TRBV18 and TRBJ1-4 gives the full variable domain: NAGVMQNPRHLVRRRGQEARLRCSPMKGHSHVYWYRQLPEEGLKFMVYLQKENIIDESGMPKERFSAEFPKEGPSILRIQQVVRGDSAAYFCASASGGQREKLFFGSGTQLSVL.